This entry lists 29 T cell receptor beta chains sequenced from one sample in a study of CXCR3-negative and CXCR3-positive naive CD8 T cells. In preparing the TRB cDNA libraries, 5' RACE with UMI labels was used. TCRdb derives one entry per CDR3 protein from the 5' RACE reads, leaving out DNA. Its table records 100,000 to 150,000 distinct CDR3 sequences. The sequenced material came from naive CXCR3- CD8+ T cells from blood. Noted subset: CD45RO-CCR7+CD27+CD95- naive CD8+ T cells lacking CXCR3 (TNR3-). The origin of the receptors is a human donor in good health. Some clones in this sample may be carry-over from other donors' samples.

This chain uses TRBV11-2 with TRBJ2-1; TCRdb's D call of TRBD2 is untestable without DNA. The V gene's germline CDR1 is SGHAT and CDR2 FQNNGV. The CDR3 is made up of 15 amino acids. CDR3 amino acids: CASSFSSGGLGEQFF.

The chain joins TRBV7-9 to TRBJ1-3; TCRdb's D call, TRBD1, is unchecked because there is no DNA. CDR1 and CDR2 from the germline V gene are SEHNR and FQNEAQ (reference sequence). This CDR3 is 19 amino acids long. This CDR3 is CASSLFIVSGHLGGNTIYF.

The gene calls are TRBV29-1 and TRBJ2-7. The germline gives CDR1 SQVTM, CDR2 ANQGSEA. The CDR3 covers 12 residues. This chain's CDR3 is CSVEGGFHEQYF.

This rearrangement joins TRBV27 to TRBJ1-1. Germline V gene lookup returns CDR1 MNHEY and CDR2 SMNVEV (reference sequence). CDR3 length: 14 amino acids. The CDR3 sequence is CASSLGGGMLGAFF.

This sequence joins TRBV29-1 and TRBJ1-2; TCRdb returns TRBD1, unconfirmable since there is no DNA. Germline loops: CDR1 SQVTM, CDR2 ANQGSEA. CDR3 size: 12 residues. CDR3 sequence reads: CSVDGDRGGYTF. Full variable domain (missing parts from reference TRBV29-1 and TRBJ1-2): SAVISQKPSRDICQRGTSLTIQCQVDSQVTMMFWYRQQPGQSLTLIATANQGSEATYESGFVIDKFPISRPNLTFSTLTVSNMSPEDSSIYLCSVDGDRGGYTFGSGTRLTVV.

CDR3 sequence reads: CASSSDRGLGATEAFF. This chain links TRBV12-3 or TRBV12-4 with TRBJ1-1; TCRdb lists TRBD1, though no DNA is available to test this call. The CDR3 is 16 amino acids.

The CDR3 sequence: CASGHDNEQFF. The chain employs TRBV9 and TRBJ2-1. Germline V lookup: CDR1 SGDLS, CDR2 YYNGEE. The CDR3 covers 11 residues. Full variable domain (missing parts from reference TRBV9 and TRBJ2-1): DSGVTQTPKHLITATGQRVTLRCSPRSGDLSVYWYQQSLDQGLQFLIQYYNGEERAKGNILERFSAQQFPDLHSELNLSSLELGDSALYFCASGHDNEQFFGPGTRLTVL.

The genes are TRBV5-1 and TRBJ2-3; TCRdb picks TRBD2, but there is no DNA to check that call. Per the germline V gene, CDR1 is SGHRS and CDR2 is YFSETQ. The CDR3 is 14 residues long. The CDR3 is CASSLESSTDTQYF.

The chain uses TRBV2 and TRBJ1-1; TCRdb's assignment of TRBD1 cannot be checked, as there is no DNA. CDR3 length: 14 amino acids. The germline CDR1 and CDR2 sequences are SNHLY and FYNNEI. CDR3 in amino acids: CASRVVGSGTEAFF.

The V and J genes are TRBV10-3 and TRBJ2-2; TCRdb proposes TRBD2, but this gene call is untestable without DNA. In germline, CDR1 is ENHRY, CDR2 SYGVKD. This CDR3 has 16 residues. The CDR3 loop is CAISELAGEYTGELFF.

The chain has TRBV23-1 and TRBJ2-6. TRBV23-1 qualifies as an ORF whose function is uncertain. CDR3 size: 17 residues. The CDR3 region is CASSQLDRRSGANVLTF.

The chain has TRBV28 and TRBJ1-5. In germline, CDR1 is MDHEN, CDR2 SYDVKM. The CDR3 extends over 17 amino acids. The CDR3 reads CASSFPSRSGRNQPQHF.

The chain couples TRBV7-9 to TRBJ2-7; there is no DNA to check the TCRdb D call of TRBD1. CDR3 length: 15 amino acids. CDR1 and CDR2 (germline): SEHNR, FQNEAQ (reference sequence). Here the CDR3 reads CASSSENQGSYEQYF.

The chain combines TRBV25-1 with TRBJ2-5; lacking DNA, the TRBD1 call made by TCRdb goes unchecked. The CDR3 loop spans 13 amino acids. Germline V gene sequence: CDR1 MGHDK, CDR2 SYGVNS. This CDR3 reads CASSDRGGETQYF.

The V call is TRBV12-3 or TRBV12-4, the J call TRBJ1-2; TCRdb reports TRBD1, a call that lacks DNA to check it against. This CDR3 is built from 12 residues. CDR3 residues: CASTPGHYGYTF.

The chain links TRBV5-1 to TRBJ1-1; TCRdb selects TRBD1, and the lack of DNA leaves this call unchecked. There are 15 residues in the CDR3. Germline V gene data show CDR1 as SGHRS and CDR2 as YFSETQ. This chain's CDR3 is CASSLAGAENTEAFF.

The genes are TRBV7-9 and TRBJ1-4. The length of the CDR3 is 15 residues. Germline V lookup: CDR1 SEHNR, CDR2 FQNEAQ (reference sequence). The CDR3 sequence is CASSFQQFPNEKLFF. The full variable domain, rest sourced from reference TRBV7-9 and TRBJ1-4, is DTGVSQNPRHKITKRGQNVTFRCDPISEHNRLYWYRQTLGQGPEFLTYFQNEAQLEKSRLLSDRFSAERPKGSFSTLEIQRTEQGDSAMYLCASSFQQFPNEKLFFGSGTQLSVL.

The CDR3 sequence is CASSLIPSGTGDQSQHF. The rearrangement links TRBV7-9 to TRBJ1-5; TCRdb gives TRBD1 as the D gene, but with no DNA this cannot be confirmed. The CDR3 contains 17 residues. From germline, CDR1 is SEHNR and CDR2 FQNEAQ (reference sequence).

This sequence joins TRBV7-9 and TRBJ1-5; there is no DNA to check the TCRdb D call of TRBD1. Germline values: CDR1 SEHNR, CDR2 FQNEAQ (reference sequence). The CDR3 covers 14 residues. The CDR3 is CASSQGQGNQPQHF.

V and J are TRBV6-2 or TRBV6-3 and TRBJ2-7. The CDR3 runs to 15 residues. CDR1 is MNHEY and CDR2 is SVGEGT in the germline V gene. The CDR3 loop reads CASSYSEESSYEQYF.

The genes are TRBV28 and TRBJ2-7; TCRdb's assignment of TRBD1 cannot be checked, as there is no DNA. Germline CDR1 and CDR2: MDHEN and SYDVKM. The CDR3 sequence is 15 residues long. The CDR3 loop is CASSFTGTGSYEQYF.

The chain combines TRBV29-1 with TRBJ2-3. The CDR3 covers 15 residues. CDR1 SQVTM and CDR2 ANQGSEA come from the germline V gene. The CDR3 sequence is CSVEDSARPTDTQYF.

CDR3 protein: CASTPGGPEAFF. The chain is built from TRBV6-5 and TRBJ1-1. The CDR3 has 12 amino acids. CDR1 is MNHEY and CDR2 is SVGAGI in the germline V gene.

The V call is TRBV7-9, the J call TRBJ2-2; TCRdb's D call of TRBD1 is untestable without DNA. Germline lookup yields CDR1 SEHNR and CDR2 FQNEAQ (reference sequence). CDR3 size: 15 residues. The CDR3 spells CASSPTDRGTGELFF.

The chain combines TRBV5-5 with TRBJ2-7; checking the TCRdb D call of TRBD2 is not possible without DNA. CDR3 length: 18 residues. CDR1 is SGHKS, CDR2 YYEKEE, per germline (reference sequence). The chain's CDR3 is CASSLEVLAGVNSYEQYF.

The genes are TRBV11-2 and TRBJ2-2. The CDR3 spans 13 residues. The germline V gene has CDR1 SGHAT and CDR2 FQNNGV. CDR3: CASSFVATGELFF.

This sequence joins TRBV28 and TRBJ2-3. The germline V gene has CDR1 MDHEN and CDR2 SYDVKM. CDR3 length equals 15 residues. The CDR3 reads CASRETWTSTDTQYF.

This chain connects TRBV6-5 to TRBJ1-1. Germline CDR1 is MNHEY and CDR2 is SVGAGI. The CDR3 sequence is 13 residues long. CDR3: CASSYRPNTEAFF.

The V and J genes are TRBV20-1 and TRBJ1-1; the TCRdb call, TRBD1, lacks DNA for checking. Germline V gene lookup returns CDR1 DFQATT and CDR2 SNEGSKA (reference sequence). The CDR3 contains 14 residues. The CDR3: CSAYQGGENTEAFF.